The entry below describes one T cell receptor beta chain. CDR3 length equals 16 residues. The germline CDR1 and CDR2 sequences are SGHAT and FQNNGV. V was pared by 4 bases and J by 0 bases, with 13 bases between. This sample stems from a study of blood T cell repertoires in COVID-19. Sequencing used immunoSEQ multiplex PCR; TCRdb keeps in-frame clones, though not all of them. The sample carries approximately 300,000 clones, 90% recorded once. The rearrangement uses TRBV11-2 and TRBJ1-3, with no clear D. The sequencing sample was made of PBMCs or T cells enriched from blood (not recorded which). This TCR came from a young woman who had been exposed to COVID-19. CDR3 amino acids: CASSSYPPVSGNTIYF. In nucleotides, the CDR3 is TGTGCCAGCAGCTCCTATCCCCCCGTCTCTGGAAACACCATATATTTT.